A selection of T cell receptor beta chains follows, all from one sample in a study of T cell responses to AZD1222 COVID-19 vaccine. Sequenced by immunoSEQ multiplex PCR; TCRdb stores in-frame clones only, minus some. Here the sample spans 70,000 to 95,000 clones, approximately 80% being singletons. Sequencing was performed on peripheral blood, taken on day 0 of AZD1222 vaccination. The receptor set was obtained from an adult in good health. The CDR3 runs from the conserved cysteine through the conserved F or W. Fields, in order: CDR3 protein, CDR3 DNA, D gene, J gene, V gene, clone size. A D gene is named only where the DNA matches it firmly. For some rows the clone size is stated as once, few or many, or as a class when expanded; others skip it.

CASSPPPQDKDTEAFF	TGTGCCAGCTCACCACCGCCGCAGGATAAAGACACTGAAGCTTTCTTT	NA	TRBJ1-1	TRBV18	NA
CASSRTDRGPGGYTF	TGTGCCAGCAGCAGGACGGACAGGGGGCCGGGTGGCTACACCTTC	TRBD1	TRBJ1-2	TRBV5-5	NA
CASSIGTGGVGEETQYF	TGTGCCAGTAGTATAGGGACAGGGGGCGTGGGAGAAGAGACCCAGTACTTC	TRBD1	TRBJ2-5	TRBV19	NA
CASRTGALNTEAFF	TGTGCCAGCAGGACAGGAGCCCTTAACACTGAAGCTTTCTTT	NA	TRBJ1-1	TRBV7-9	NA
CASSLEGFSGANVLTF	TGTGCCAGCAGCTTAGAGGGATTCTCTGGGGCCAACGTCCTGACTTTC	NA	TRBJ2-6	TRBV11-2	NA
CSVERGQRGYTF	TGCAGCGTTGAACGGGGACAGCGAGGCTACACCTTC	TRBD1	TRBJ1-2	TRBV29-1	NA
CASSQVLGLAGGSIF	TGCGCCAGCAGCCAAGTCTTGGGACTAGCGGGAGGGAGCATCTTC	TRBD2	TRBJ2-7	TRBV4-1	NA
CASAGQGGKAFF	TGCGCCAGCGCCGGACAGGGTGGTAAAGCTTTCTTT	TRBD1	TRBJ1-1	TRBV10-2	NA
CASSRGARGVFMNTEAFF	TGTGCCAGTAGTAGGGGCGCGAGGGGGGTCTTCATGAACACTGAAGCTTTCTTT	NA	TRBJ1-1	TRBV19	NA
CASSPREGNTEAFF	TGTGCCAGCTCACCAAGGGAGGGGAACACTGAAGCTTTCTTT	NA	TRBJ1-1	TRBV18	NA
CASRTEREQYF	TGTGCCAGCAGGACTGAACGCGAGCAGTACTTC	NA	TRBJ2-7	TRBV6-5	NA
CASSVRLAGGLSTGELFF	TGTGCCAGCAGTGTCAGACTAGCGGGAGGCCTTTCCACCGGGGAGCTGTTTTTT	TRBD2	TRBJ2-2	TRBV6-1	NA
CASSSQTGTTNTGELFF	TGTGCCAGCAGCTCACAAACCGGGACAACGAACACCGGGGAGCTGTTTTTT	NA	TRBJ2-2	TRBV11-3	NA
CASSLVSGDGTIYF	TGTGCCAGCAGCTTAGTATCTGGGGACGGCACCATATATTTT	NA	TRBJ1-3	TRBV11-2	NA
CASSQGQGPNTEAFF	TGCGCCAGCAGCCAAGGACAGGGCCCGAACACTGAAGCTTTCTTT	TRBD1	TRBJ1-1	TRBV4-1	NA
CATRLSGSTDTQYF	TGTGCCACCAGACTGTCAGGGAGCACAGATACGCAGTATTTT	NA	TRBJ2-3	TRBV6-5	NA
CASSLDPELSYEQYF	TGTGCCAGCAGCTTAGATCCAGAGCTCTCCTACGAGCAGTACTTC	NA	TRBJ2-7	TRBV7-6	once
CASSSVQETQYF	TGTGCCAGCAGCTCCGTCCAAGAGACCCAGTACTTC	NA	TRBJ2-5	TRBV5-8	NA
CASSRDRGAYGYTF	TGTGCCAGCAGTCGGGACAGGGGGGCCTATGGCTACACCTTC	TRBD1	TRBJ1-2	TRBV6-4	NA
CASSFLPTNEQYF	TGTGCCAGCAGTTTTCTGCCAACCAACGAGCAGTACTTC	NA	TRBJ2-7	TRBV12-3/TRBV12-4	NA
CASSPEDRGQQPQHF	TGTGCCAGCAGCCCGGAGGACAGGGGGCAGCAGCCCCAGCATTTT	TRBD1	TRBJ1-5	TRBV2	NA
CASSSWGSMAGTGMNEQYF	TGTGCCAGCAGCTCATGGGGCAGCATGGCCGGGACAGGGATGAACGAGCAGTACTTC	TRBD1	TRBJ2-7	TRBV5-6	NA
CASSPTGTNTEAFF	TGTGCCAGCAGCCCCACCGGGACAAACACTGAAGCTTTCTTT	NA	TRBJ1-1	TRBV7-9	few
CASSGWKASGATDTQYF	TGTGCCAGCAGTGGTTGGAAAGCTAGCGGGGCCACAGATACGCAGTATTTT	TRBD2	TRBJ2-3	TRBV25-1	NA
CASRGGSPSGEAFF	TGCGCCAGCAGAGGGGGGTCCCCTTCAGGTGAAGCTTTCTTT	NA	TRBJ1-1	TRBV10-1	NA
CASGTGQNQPQHF	TGTGCCAGCGGGACAGGCCAGAATCAGCCCCAGCATTTT	TRBD1	TRBJ1-5	TRBV7-9	NA
CASRSIRGGSTDTQYF	TGTGCCAGTAGATCCATTCGCGGGGGTAGCACAGATACGCAGTATTTT	TRBD2	TRBJ2-3	TRBV19	NA
CASSYLAGGKETQYF	TGTGCCAGCAGTTACTTGGCGGGGGGAAAAGAGACCCAGTACTTC	TRBD2	TRBJ2-5	TRBV6-5	NA
CAISERGGENTEAFF	TGTGCCATCAGTGAAAGGGGGGGAGAGAACACTGAAGCTTTCTTT	NA	TRBJ1-1	TRBV10-3	NA
CSVDGGLSTDTQYF	TGCAGCGTAGACGGGGGGCTTAGCACAGATACGCAGTATTTT	NA	TRBJ2-3	TRBV29-1	NA
CASSGGPSSGPTDTQYF	TGCGCCAGCAGCGGCGGACCTTCTAGCGGACCCACAGATACGCAGTATTTT	TRBD2	TRBJ2-3	TRBV5-1	NA
CASSLGLSTDTQYF	TGTGCCAGCAGCTTAGGACTCTCCACAGATACGCAGTATTTT	NA	TRBJ2-3	TRBV7-9	NA
CASRSTVANTGELFF	TGCGCCAGCAGGTCGACCGTTGCGAACACCGGGGAGCTGTTTTTT	NA	TRBJ2-2	TRBV5-1	NA
CASSSGRHEAFF	TGCGCCAGCAGCTCCGGAAGGCACGAAGCTTTCTTT	NA	TRBJ1-1	TRBV5-1	NA
CASNLEGAYNEQFF	TGTGCCAGTAACCTGGAGGGGGCCTACAATGAGCAGTTCTTC	NA	TRBJ2-1	TRBV19	once
CAIGRSSGNTIYF	TGTGCCATAGGACGCAGCTCTGGAAACACCATATATTTT	NA	TRBJ1-3	TRBV7-9	once
CASSLVAGYEQYF	TGTGCCAGCAGCTTAGTTGCAGGGTACGAGCAGTACTTC	NA	TRBJ2-7	TRBV11-2	few
CASSLGSQSYTF	TGTGCCAGCAGCTTGGGATCGCAAAGCTACACCTTC	NA	TRBJ1-2	TRBV5-4	NA
CASRPDRGREYEQYF	TGTGCCAGCAGACCGGACAGGGGGCGCGAGTACGAGCAGTACTTC	TRBD1	TRBJ2-7	TRBV6-5	NA
CSVEGPGTGLNSGANVLTF	TGCAGCGTTGAAGGCCCCGGGACAGGGCTCAACTCTGGGGCCAACGTCCTGACTTTC	TRBD1	TRBJ2-6	TRBV29-1	NA
CASSPRTSASYEQYF	TGTGCCAGCTCACCTAGGACTAGCGCTAGCTACGAGCAGTACTTC	TRBD2	TRBJ2-7	TRBV18	NA
CAWSVPLGQGTYEQYF	TGTGCCTGGAGTGTACCCTTGGGACAGGGGACCTACGAGCAGTACTTC	TRBD1	TRBJ2-7	TRBV30	NA
CASSPGQGGNQPQHF	TGTGCCAGCAGCCCGGGACAGGGTGGCAATCAGCCCCAGCATTTT	TRBD1	TRBJ1-5	TRBV7-8	NA
CASSQLGQLFF	TGCGCCAGCAGCCAATTAGGACAACTGTTTTTT	NA	TRBJ1-4	TRBV4-1	NA
CASSTTDFSGNTIYF	TGTGCCAGCAGTACTACAGACTTCTCTGGAAACACCATATATTTT	NA	TRBJ1-3	TRBV28	few
CASSLAAPRYNEQFF	TGTGCCAGCAGCTTGGCCGCCCCTCGCTACAATGAGCAGTTCTTC	NA	TRBJ2-1	TRBV5-6	NA
CAGSGGAKGGFNTDTQYF	TGTGCAGGTAGCGGGGGGGCGAAGGGCGGTTTCAACACAGATACGCAGTATTTT	NA	TRBJ2-3	TRBV21-1	NA
CAWSPSNEQFF	TGTGCCTGGAGCCCTTCCAATGAGCAGTTCTTC	NA	TRBJ2-1	TRBV30	NA
CASSAGENTEAFF	TGTGCCAGCTCTGCAGGGGAGAACACTGAAGCTTTCTTT	NA	TRBJ1-1	TRBV18	NA
CSVEPRKGPLSLNTEAFF	TGCAGCGTTGAACCTAGGAAGGGACCCCTCTCATTGAACACTGAAGCTTTCTTT	NA	TRBJ1-1	TRBV29-1	NA
CASSLSSRLYGYTF	TGTGCCAGCAGTTTATCGAGTCGGCTCTATGGCTACACCTTC	NA	TRBJ1-2	TRBV27	NA
CASSYSPCGPQHF	TGTGCCAGCAGTTACAGCCCGTGTGGGCCCCAGCATTTT	NA	TRBJ1-5	TRBV6-5	NA
CASSPGQGASYEQYF	TGTGCCAGTAGTCCCGGACAGGGGGCGTCCTACGAGCAGTACTTC	TRBD1	TRBJ2-7	TRBV19	once
CASSFRPLGPKETQYF	TGTGCCAGTTCATTCAGGCCGCTTGGACCGAAAGAGACCCAGTACTTC	NA	TRBJ2-5	TRBV18	NA
CAWGTGLDIQYF	TGTGCCTGGGGGACAGGTCTGGACATTCAGTACTTC	TRBD1	TRBJ2-4	TRBV30	NA
CASSSQLGLDEQFF	TGTGCCAGCAGCTCCCAGCTGGGTCTCGATGAGCAGTTCTTC	NA	TRBJ2-1	TRBV13	NA
CASSSWTGSYEQYF	TGTGCCAGCAGTTCCTGGACAGGATCCTACGAGCAGTACTTC	TRBD1	TRBJ2-7	TRBV28	NA
CASSIWGDGYTF	TGTGCCAGTAGTATATGGGGAGATGGCTACACCTTC	NA	TRBJ1-2	TRBV19	NA
CASSPSSGSGTDTQYF	TGTGCCAGCTCACCCTCTTCGGGTAGCGGCACAGATACGCAGTATTTT	NA	TRBJ2-3	TRBV18	NA